Below are 21 T cell receptor beta chains sequenced from a single sample in a study of cytomegalovirus exposure and HLA in healthy donors. Data came from immunoSEQ multiplex PCR; TCRdb stores just in-frame clones and leaves some out. The table records 330,000 or so clones, just over 85% of them present only once. The sample was PBMCs. All receptors derive from a woman aged 18 to 35 in good health and CMV-seronegative.

CDR3 sequence: CASSPGTREETQYF. Written as DNA, the CDR3 is TGTGCCAGCAGCCCAGGGACTAGAGAAGAGACCCAGTACTTC. The rearrangement joins TRBV5-4 to TRBJ2-5; 8 bases align to TRBD2. Germline V gene sequence: CDR1 SGHNT, CDR2 YYREEE (reference sequence). The CDR3 totals 14 residues. J was trimmed by 3 bases and V by 4 bases; bases with no gene match: 5.

The chain joins TRBV2 to TRBJ2-1; the match to TRBD2 covers 7 bases. The CDR3 contains 14 residues. Germline trimming cut 2 bases from V and 9 bases from J; bases unmatched to any gene: 7. The germline gives CDR1 SNHLY, CDR2 FYNNEI. Written as DNA, the CDR3 is TGTGCCAGCAGTGAATTGGGCGGGAGTAGTGAGCAGTTCTTC. Protein sequence: CASSELGGSSEQFF.

This sequence joins TRBV2 and TRBJ2-3, with TRBD2 as a possible D gene (6 bases). Trimming shortened V by 4 bases and J by 8 bases, and 10 bases separated the two germline ends. This CDR3 comprises 12 residues. Germline loops: CDR1 SNHLY, CDR2 FYNNEI. The CDR3 DNA sequence: TGTGCCAGCAGTGGCGGGGTCAGTACGCAGTATTTT. Its translation is CASSGGVSTQYF.

The chain has TRBV5-4 and TRBJ2-7; 7 bases map to TRBD2. After removal of 0 bases from V and 2 bases from J, the junction contained 8 bases not matched to a gene. The CDR3 runs to 16 residues. Germline V gene sequence: CDR1 SGHNT, CDR2 YYREEE (reference sequence). CDR3 nucleotides: TGTGCCAGCAGCTTGGATCCGGATGGACTAGCCTACGAGCAGTACTTC. It codes for CASSLDPDGLAYEQYF.

This rearrangement joins TRBV27 to TRBJ2-7; TRBD2 agrees at 7 bases. The V gene's germline CDR1 is MNHEY and CDR2 SMNVEV (reference sequence). The CDR3 is made up of 14 amino acids. The trim removed 5 bases at V and 3 bases at J, leaving 7 bases unmatched. The CDR3 sequence is CASSGPGGDYEQYF. In nucleotides, the CDR3 is TGTGCCAGCAGTGGTCCGGGGGGAGACTACGAGCAGTACTTC.

This chain joins TRBV9 and TRBJ2-2, with D perhaps matching TRBD1 (5 bases). Per the germline V gene, CDR1 is SGDLS and CDR2 is YYNGEE. V lost 3 bases to trimming and J lost 2 bases, with 14 bases between them. The CDR3 consists of 16 residues. As DNA, the CDR3 is TGTGCCAGCAGCGAGTCCGTTGGGGCAAACACCGGGGAGCTGTTTTTT. It specifies CASSESVGANTGELFF.

V gene TRBV5-1 combines with J gene TRBJ2-7; D perhaps matches TRBD2 (5 bases). Germline V gene lookup returns CDR1 SGHRS and CDR2 YFSETQ. The V and J ends lost 0 bases and 3 bases respectively, with 13 bases between them. The CDR3 is 15 residues long. CDR3 loop: CASSLDTSGVYEQYF. The CDR3 region has the DNA TGCGCCAGCAGCTTGGATACCAGCGGAGTCTACGAGCAGTACTTC.

This sequence joins TRBV19 and TRBJ2-7; TRBD2 matches at 7 bases. After removal of 5 bases from V and 0 bases from J, the junction contained 4 bases not matched to a gene. This CDR3 is built from 14 residues. Germline CDR1 LNHDA, CDR2 SQIVND (reference sequence). The CDR3 loop is CASSQRGDSYEQYF. The CDR3 DNA follows: TGTGCCAGTAGTCAGCGGGGAGACTCCTACGAGCAGTACTTC. Supplemented by reference TRBV19 and TRBJ2-7, the full variable domain reads DGGITQSPKYLFRKEGQNVTLSCEQNLNHDAMYWYRQDPGQGLRLIYYSQIVNDFQKGDIAEGYSVSREKKESFPLTVTSAQKNPTAFYLCASSQRGDSYEQYFGPGTRLTVT.

A remark on this clone: Other DNA sequences in the sample encode the same CDR3. The chain carries TRBV5-1 and TRBJ2-7; 14 bases match TRBD2. Germline assignment: CDR1 SGHRS and CDR2 YFSETQ. The length of the CDR3 is 14 residues. V gave up 4 bases and J gave up 6 bases; unmatched junction bases: 3. CDR3 sequence (DNA): TGCGCCAGCAGCCTCGGACTAGCGGGAGGCGAGCAGTACTTC. It encodes CASSLGLAGGEQYF.

The chain uses TRBV7-2 and TRBJ2-1; 9 positions match TRBD2. Trimming cost V 2 bases and J 2 bases; bases outside gene matches: 4. The CDR3 has 16 residues. The germline V gene encodes CDR1 SGHTA and CDR2 FQGNSA. CDR3 in amino acids: CASSLQASGTYNEQFF. DNA for the CDR3: TGTGCCAGCAGCTTACAGGCTAGCGGGACCTACAATGAGCAGTTCTTC. Combining the CDR3 with reference TRBV7-2 and TRBJ2-1 gives the whole variable domain GAGVSQSPSNKVTEKGKDVELRCDPISGHTALYWYRQSLGQGLEFLIYFQGNSAPDKSGLPSDRFSAERTGGSVSTLTIQRTQQEDSAVYLCASSLQASGTYNEQFFGPGTRLTVL.

The chain carries TRBV5-6 and TRBJ2-1, with 9 bases identical to TRBD1. CDR3 size: 15 residues. J lost 8 bases, V lost 3 bases, and 9 bases had no gene match. CDR1 is SGHDT, CDR2 YYEEEE, per germline. The CDR3 DNA reads as TGTGCCAGCAGCTCCGACAGGGGGGCCTTGTATGAGCAGTTCTTC. Encoded protein: CASSSDRGALYEQFF. The variable domain in full, completed from reference TRBV5-6 and TRBJ2-1, reads DAGVTQSPTHLIKTRGQQVTLRCSPKSGHDTVSWYQQALGQGPQFIFQYYEEEERQRGNFPDRFSGHQFPNYSSELNVNALLLGDSALYLCASSSDRGALYEQFFGPGTRLTVL.

The chain recombines TRBV6-4 with TRBJ1-1; D unresolved. Germline CDR1 and CDR2: MRHNA and SNTAGT. V gave up 5 bases and J gave up 1 base, with 8 bases separating them. The CDR3 has 13 amino acids. CDR3 region: CASSPERNTEAFF. DNA for the CDR3: TGTGCCAGCAGTCCTGAGCGGAACACTGAAGCTTTCTTT.

The genes are TRBV2 and TRBJ2-5, with 13 bases identical to TRBD2. Germline-derived CDR1 and CDR2 are SNHLY and FYNNEI. The length of the CDR3 is 14 residues. Trimming at V came to 8 bases and at J to 3 bases, leaving 3 bases not matched to a gene. CDR3 sequence reads: CASGGTSGKETQYF. CDR3 coding DNA: TGTGCCAGCGGAGGGACTAGCGGGAAAGAGACCCAGTACTTC. The variable domain in full, with the rest retrieved from reference TRBV2 and TRBJ2-5, is EPEVTQTPSHQVTQMGQEVILRCVPISNHLYFYWYRQILGQKVEFLVSFYNNEISEKSEIFDDQFSVERPDGSNFTLKIRSTKLEDSAMYFCASGGTSGKETQYFGPGTRLLVL.

The chain combines TRBV27 with TRBJ2-2, with D possibly being TRBD2 (5 bases). Germline V gene data show CDR1 as MNHEY and CDR2 as SMNVEV (reference sequence). The V gene lost 2 bases and the J gene lost 5 bases, with 9 bases spanning the gap. This CDR3 is 14 amino acids long. The DNA for the CDR3 is TGTGCCAGCAGTTTAGGGAGTTGGACCGGGGAGCTGTTTTTT. It specifies CASSLGSWTGELFF.

The chain couples TRBV7-9 to TRBJ2-2; 7 positions agree with TRBD1. This CDR3 region has 15 residues. Germline V gives CDR1 SEHNR, CDR2 FQNEAQ (reference sequence). The ends lost 3 bases at V and 3 bases at J; junction bases unmatched: 4. CDR3 coding DNA: TGTGCCAGCAGCTTGGGGCAGGGGGACACCGGGGAGCTGTTTTTT. Its translation is CASSLGQGDTGELFF.

The rearrangement joins TRBV5-4 to TRBJ2-1; TRBD2 matches at 7 bases. The length of the CDR3 is 15 residues. The V segment lost 4 bases and the J segment 4 bases; nucleotides outside the gene matches: 8. The germline V gene encodes CDR1 SGHNT and CDR2 YYREEE (reference sequence). The CDR3 loop reads CASSIPSGTYNEQFF. For the CDR3, the DNA is TGTGCCAGCAGCATCCCTAGCGGCACTTACAATGAGCAGTTCTTC.

This chain uses TRBV29-1 with TRBJ2-5; the match to TRBD2 covers 9 bases. The V gene end was trimmed by 4 bases and the J gene end by 0 bases; junction bases not matched to a gene: 9. The CDR3 contains 16 residues. Germline V lookup: CDR1 SQVTM, CDR2 ANQGSEA. The CDR3 sequence is CSVAASGAAYQETQYF. The CDR3 DNA reads TGCAGCGTTGCGGCTAGCGGGGCCGCGTACCAAGAGACCCAGTACTTC.

The chain employs TRBV28 and TRBJ1-5; 9 bases align to TRBD1. J was trimmed by 4 bases and V by 2 bases; bases with no gene match: 6. The CDR3 consists of 16 residues. Germline V gene lookup returns CDR1 MDHEN and CDR2 SYDVKM. The CDR3 is CASSLPGTGRNQPQHF. CDR3 nucleotide sequence: TGTGCCAGCAGTTTACCCGGGACAGGGAGGAATCAGCCCCAGCATTTT.

The chain links TRBV7-9 to TRBJ2-2; 8 bases match TRBD1. Germline lookup yields CDR1 SEHNR and CDR2 FQNEAQ (reference sequence). There are 15 residues in the CDR3. V shed 3 bases and J 2 bases; nucleotides not matched to a gene: 2. CDR3 sequence reads: CASSFQGANTGELFF. CDR3 sequence (DNA): TGTGCCAGCAGCTTCCAGGGGGCTAACACCGGGGAGCTGTTTTTT.

V is TRBV27 and J is TRBJ2-7, with TRBD2 matching over 9 bases. V lost 6 bases to trimming and J lost 5 bases; unmatched junction nucleotides: 8. The CDR3 sequence is 14 residues long. Germline loops: CDR1 MNHEY, CDR2 SMNVEV (reference sequence). The CDR3 reads CASRIAGAFNEQYF. CDR3 nucleotide sequence: TGTGCCAGCAGAATAGCGGGAGCTTTCAACGAGCAGTACTTC.

The chain carries TRBV19 and TRBJ2-4; 9 bases map to TRBD1. The CDR3 loop spans 14 amino acids. Germline values: CDR1 LNHDA, CDR2 SQIVND (reference sequence). V lost 7 bases to trimming and J lost 5 bases; unmatched junction nucleotides: 6. The CDR3 DNA reads as TGTGCCAGTAACCAGGACAGGGGCCAAAACATTCAGTACTTC. Translated: CASNQDRGQNIQYF. Full variable domain (rest looked up from reference TRBV19 and TRBJ2-4): DGGITQSPKYLFRKEGQNVTLSCEQNLNHDAMYWYRQDPGQGLRLIYYSQIVNDFQKGDIAEGYSVSREKKESFPLTVTSAQKNPTAFYLCASNQDRGQNIQYFGAGTRLSVL.